These T cell receptor beta chains were read from a single sample in a study of T cells in Graves' hyperthyroidism and ophthalmopathy. TCRdb ran MiXCR on the multiplex PCR reads and lists one entry per CDR3 protein. The sample records approximately 370,000 distinct CDR3 sequences, roughly 15% being singletons. The sequencing sample was made of blood. The receptor set was obtained from a woman between 25 and 40 years old with Graves' hyperthyroidism that later progressed to Graves' ophthalmopathy. CDR3s include the opening cysteine and the closing phenylalanine or tryptophan. The D gene is left open where the match is weak. Only some rows state a clone size, as once, few, many or a class for expanded clones.

TRBD2	many	TRBJ2-1	TRBV20-1	CSAGRGGMNEQFF	TGCAGTGCCGGGCGGGGGGGCATGAATGAGCAGTTCTTC
TRBD1	many	TRBJ1-2	TRBV11-2	CASSPLRGRGGYGYTF	TGTGCCAGCAGCCCACTCAGGGGGCGCGGCGGCTATGGCTACACCTTC
TRBD1	many	TRBJ1-1	TRBV18	CASSLNRGEAFF	TGTGCCAGCTCACTTAACAGGGGAGAAGCTTTCTTT
-	many	TRBJ2-7	TRBV28	CASAGHEQYF	TGTGCCAGCGCAGGGCACGAGCAGTACTTC
TRBD1	few	TRBJ2-1	TRBV24-1	CATSDPTTGSGEQFF	TGTGCCACCAGTGATCCCACGACAGGGTCGGGAGAGCAGTTCTTC
-	many	TRBJ1-4	TRBV2	CASSERGLNEKLFF	TGTGCCAGCAGTGAAAGGGGCCTTAATGAAAAACTGTTTTTT
-	-	TRBJ1-1	TRBV12-3/TRBV12-4	CASRVGVGTEAFF	TGTGCCAGCAGGGTAGGTGTCGGCACTGAAGCTTTCTTT
-	many	TRBJ2-7	TRBV27	CASSLASGKMTYEQYF	TGTGCCAGCAGTTTGGCGAGCGGAAAGATGACCTACGAGCAGTACTTC
-	-	TRBJ2-5	TRBV28	CATMPGHGETQYF	TGTGCCACCATGCCGGGACACGGGGAGACCCAGTACTTC
-	many	TRBJ1-5	TRBV10-3	CAISEPSSNQPQHF	TGTGCCATCAGTGAGCCAAGTAGCAATCAGCCCCAGCATTTT
TRBD1	-	TRBJ2-5	TRBV19	CASSTARGTEYQETQYF	TGTGCCAGTAGTACCGCAAGGGGGACAGAGTACCAAGAGACCCAGTACTTC
TRBD1	few	TRBJ2-3	TRBV20-1	CSAPGTGTDTQYF	TGCAGTGCGCCCGGGACAGGGACAGATACGCAGTATTTT
TRBD1	many	TRBJ1-1	TRBV4-2	CASSPYHNEGARDTEAFF	TGTGCCAGCAGCCCGTATCATAACGAGGGGGCGAGGGACACTGAAGCTTTCTTT
-	many	TRBJ2-1	TRBV27	CASSAGRNNEQFF	TGTGCCAGCAGCGCGGGACGCAACAATGAGCAGTTCTTC
-	many	TRBJ2-7	TRBV12-3/TRBV12-4	CASSPGGGGALYEQYF	TGTGCCAGCAGTCCCGGGGGCGGGGGTGCTCTCTACGAGCAGTACTTC
-	many	TRBJ1-1	TRBV24-1	CATSDAGPNTEAFF	TGTGCCACCAGTGATGCAGGGCCGAACACTGAAGCTTTCTTT
-	many	TRBJ2-7	TRBV28	CASSLTAGFLYEQYF	TGTGCCAGCAGTTTAACGGCGGGATTCCTCTACGAGCAGTACTTC
-	many	TRBJ2-1	TRBV2	CASSETYRRFF	TGTGCCAGCAGTGAAACCTATCGGCGGTTCTTC
TRBD1	-	TRBJ1-5	TRBV19	CASRMTGSNQPQHF	TGTGCCAGTAGAATGACAGGGAGCAATCAGCCCCAGCATTTT
-	-	TRBJ2-1	TRBV6-2/TRBV6-3	CASSKGLYNEQFF	TGTGCCAGCAGTAAGGGGCTTTACAATGAGCAGTTCTTC
TRBD1	many	TRBJ2-7	TRBV30	CAWSGTGYEQYF	TGTGCCTGGAGTGGGACAGGCTACGAGCAGTACTTC
-	many	TRBJ1-1	TRBV12-3/TRBV12-4	CASSPEGGGYTEAFF	TGTGCCAGCAGCCCCGAGGGGGGGGGCTACACTGAAGCTTTCTTT
-	many	TRBJ2-1	TRBV30	CAWRTLSGFYNEQFF	TGTGCCTGGAGGACCCTTAGCGGTTTCTACAATGAGCAGTTCTTC
-	-	TRBJ1-5	TRBV9	CASSEVGLGQPQHF	TGTGCCAGCAGTGAGGTGGGGTTGGGACAGCCCCAGCATTTT
-	-	TRBJ2-1	TRBV9	CASSVTGTAEGNEQFF	TGTGCCAGCAGCGTAACCGGGACAGCGGAGGGCAATGAGCAGTTCTTC
-	many	TRBJ2-3	TRBV24-1	CATSDQRVSAGRDTQYF	TGTGCCACCAGTGACCAGAGGGTCAGCGCTGGGAGAGATACGCAGTATTTT
-	-	TRBJ2-1	TRBV5-1	CASSVEPGPSIYSEQFF	TGCGCCAGCAGCGTAGAACCGGGACCCTCCATATACAGTGAGCAGTTCTTC
-	few	TRBJ1-6	TRBV5-1	CASSLGQANNSPLHF	TGCGCCAGCAGCTTGGGACAGGCGAATAATTCACCCCTCCACTTT
-	many	TRBJ2-1	TRBV2	CASRADRSSYNEQFF	TGTGCCAGCAGGGCAGACAGGAGCTCCTACAATGAGCAGTTCTTC
TRBD1	many	TRBJ2-6	TRBV2	CASRLTGFGANVLTF	TGTGCCAGCAGGCTGACAGGGTTTGGGGCCAACGTCCTGACTTTC
-	many	TRBJ1-1	TRBV5-1	CASSLHGREGNTEAFF	TGCGCCAGCAGCTTGCACGGCAGGGAAGGGAACACTGAAGCTTTCTTT
-	once	TRBJ1-1	TRBV19	CASGATGNTEAFF	TGTGCCAGTGGTGCAACAGGGAACACTGAAGCTTTCTTT
TRBD2	many	TRBJ2-1	TRBV20-1	CSASGRVENEQFF	TGCAGCGCTAGCGGGAGGGTAGAAAATGAGCAGTTCTTC
-	many	TRBJ2-5	TRBV27	CASGHQGPGETQYF	TGTGCCAGCGGCCACCAGGGGCCGGGGGAGACCCAGTACTTC
-	many	TRBJ2-7	TRBV20-1	CSARREWGYEQYF	TGCAGTGCTAGAAGGGAGTGGGGCTACGAGCAGTACTTC
TRBD1	many	TRBJ1-1	TRBV27	CASSFHRGPNTEAFF	TGTGCCAGCAGTTTCCACAGGGGGCCTAACACTGAAGCTTTCTTT
-	many	TRBJ2-2	TRBV5-1	CASSLFRAGTGELFF	TGCGCCAGCAGCTTGTTCAGGGCTGGCACCGGGGAGCTGTTTTTT
-	many	TRBJ2-4	TRBV28	CASVRRELAKNIQYF	TGTGCCAGCGTGAGGAGGGAACTAGCCAAAAACATTCAGTACTTC
-	many	TRBJ2-7	TRBV5-1	CASSDDWSYEQYF	TGCGCCAGCAGCGACGACTGGTCCTACGAGCAGTACTTC
TRBD1	many	TRBJ2-3	TRBV13	CASSFVGQGGTDTQYF	TGTGCCAGCAGCTTTGTGGGACAGGGAGGCACAGATACGCAGTATTTT